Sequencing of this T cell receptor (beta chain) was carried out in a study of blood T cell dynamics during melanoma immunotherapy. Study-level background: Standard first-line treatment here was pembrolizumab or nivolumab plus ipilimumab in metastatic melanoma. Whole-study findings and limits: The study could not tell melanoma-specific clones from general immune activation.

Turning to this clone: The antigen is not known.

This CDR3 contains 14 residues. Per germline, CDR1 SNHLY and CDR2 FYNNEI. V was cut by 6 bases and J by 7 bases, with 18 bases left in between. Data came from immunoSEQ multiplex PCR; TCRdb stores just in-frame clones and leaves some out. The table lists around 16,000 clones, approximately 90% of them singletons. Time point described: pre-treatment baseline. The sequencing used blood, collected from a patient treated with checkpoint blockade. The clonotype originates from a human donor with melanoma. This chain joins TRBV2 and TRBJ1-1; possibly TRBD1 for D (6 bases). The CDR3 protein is CASRDRGGSVEAFF. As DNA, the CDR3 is TGTGCCAGCAGGGACCGCGGGGGCTCGGTTGAAGCTTTCTTT. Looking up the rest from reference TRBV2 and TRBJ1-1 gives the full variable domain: EPEVTQTPSHQVTQMGQEVILRCVPISNHLYFYWYRQILGQKVEFLVSFYNNEISEKSEIFDDQFSVERPDGSNFTLKIRSTKLEDSAMYFCASRDRGGSVEAFFGQGTRLTVV.